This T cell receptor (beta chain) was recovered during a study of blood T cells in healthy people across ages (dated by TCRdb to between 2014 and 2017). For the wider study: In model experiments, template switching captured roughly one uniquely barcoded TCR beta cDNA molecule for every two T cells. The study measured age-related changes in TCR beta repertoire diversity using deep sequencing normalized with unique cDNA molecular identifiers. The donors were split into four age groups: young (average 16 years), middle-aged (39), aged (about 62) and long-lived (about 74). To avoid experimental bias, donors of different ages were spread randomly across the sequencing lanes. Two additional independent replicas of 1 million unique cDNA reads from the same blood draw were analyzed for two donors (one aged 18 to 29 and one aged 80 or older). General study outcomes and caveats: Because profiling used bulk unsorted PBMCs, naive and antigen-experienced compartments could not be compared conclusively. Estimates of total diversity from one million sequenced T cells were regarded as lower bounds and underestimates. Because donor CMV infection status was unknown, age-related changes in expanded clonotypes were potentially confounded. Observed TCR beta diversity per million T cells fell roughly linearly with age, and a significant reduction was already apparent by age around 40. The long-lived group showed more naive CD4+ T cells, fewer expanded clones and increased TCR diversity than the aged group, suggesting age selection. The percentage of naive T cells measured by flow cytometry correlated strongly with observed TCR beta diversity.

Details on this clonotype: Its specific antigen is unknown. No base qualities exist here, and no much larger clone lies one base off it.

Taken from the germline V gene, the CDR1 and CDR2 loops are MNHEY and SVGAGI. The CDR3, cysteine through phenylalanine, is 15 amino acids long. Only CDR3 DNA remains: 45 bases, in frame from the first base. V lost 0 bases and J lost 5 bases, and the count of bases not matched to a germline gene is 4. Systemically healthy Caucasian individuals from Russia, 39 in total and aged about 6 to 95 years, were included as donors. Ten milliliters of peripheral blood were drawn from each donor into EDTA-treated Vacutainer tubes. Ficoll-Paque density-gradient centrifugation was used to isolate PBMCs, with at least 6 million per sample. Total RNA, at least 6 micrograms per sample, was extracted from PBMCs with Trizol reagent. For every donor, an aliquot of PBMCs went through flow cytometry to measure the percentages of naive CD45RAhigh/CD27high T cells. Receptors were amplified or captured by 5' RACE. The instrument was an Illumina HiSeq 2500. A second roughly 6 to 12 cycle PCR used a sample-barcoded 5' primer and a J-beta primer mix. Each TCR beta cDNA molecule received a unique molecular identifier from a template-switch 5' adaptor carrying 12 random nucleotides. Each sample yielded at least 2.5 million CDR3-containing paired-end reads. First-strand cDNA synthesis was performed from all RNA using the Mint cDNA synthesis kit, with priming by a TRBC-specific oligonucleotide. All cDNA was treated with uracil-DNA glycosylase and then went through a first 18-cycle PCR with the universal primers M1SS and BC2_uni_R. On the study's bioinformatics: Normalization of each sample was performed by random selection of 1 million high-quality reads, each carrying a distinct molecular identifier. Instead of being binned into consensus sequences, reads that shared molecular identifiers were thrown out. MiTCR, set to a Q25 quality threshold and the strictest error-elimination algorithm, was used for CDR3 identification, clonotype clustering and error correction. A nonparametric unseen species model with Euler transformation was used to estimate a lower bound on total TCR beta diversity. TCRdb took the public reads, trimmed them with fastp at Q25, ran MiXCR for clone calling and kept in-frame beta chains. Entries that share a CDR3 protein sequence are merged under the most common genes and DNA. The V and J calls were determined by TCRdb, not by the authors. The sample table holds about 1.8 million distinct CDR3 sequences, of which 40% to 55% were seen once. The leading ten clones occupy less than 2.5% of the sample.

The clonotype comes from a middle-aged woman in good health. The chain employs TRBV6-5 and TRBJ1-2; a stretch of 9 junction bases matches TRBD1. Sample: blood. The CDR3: CASSYSDRGEYGYTF. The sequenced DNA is TGTGCCAGCAGTTACTCAGACAGGGGGGAATATGGCTACACCTTC.